Listed below are T cell receptor beta chains from one sample, sequenced in a study of T cells after yellow fever vaccination. One entry per CDR3 protein results from TCRdb running MiXCR on the 5' RACE reads. Among 40,000 to 50,000 distinct CDR3 sequences listed, about 6.8% were seen once. The sample here was CD8+ T cells not binding an NS4B(214-222) dextramer, sorted from PBMCs, taken 45 days after the yellow fever booster vaccination. These receptors were taken from a young man who received the YFV17D yellow fever vaccine. The CDR3 runs from the conserved cysteine through the conserved F or W. D genes are given only for firm matches. Some rows have no size entry. The others give once, few or many, or a class for an expanded clone.

CASRAFGGLETQYF	TGTGCCAGCAGGGCGTTTGGGGGATTGGAGACCCAGTACTTC	TRBJ2-5	TRBV28	NA	many
CAGSSGSGEQFF	TGTGCCGGATCTAGCGGGAGTGGAGAGCAGTTCTTC	TRBJ2-1	TRBV5-6	TRBD2	many
CASNGQDGTQYF	TGTGCCAGCAACGGACAGGATGGGACCCAGTACTTC	TRBJ2-5	TRBV2	TRBD1	many
CASSLYGDQGAGLF	TGTGCCAGCAGTTTATATGGGGACCAGGGGGCCGGGCTCTTC	TRBJ2-1	TRBV28	TRBD1	many
CASGPEQFF	TGTGCCAGCGGACCTGAGCAGTTCTTC	TRBJ2-1	TRBV7-9	NA	many
CASSPPGGREQFF	TGTGCCAGCAGCCCCCCCGGCGGGAGGGAGCAGTTCTTC	TRBJ2-1	TRBV11-2	TRBD2	many
CASSFRDTAYEQYF	TGTGCCAGCAGCTTCCGGGACACCGCCTACGAGCAGTACTTC	TRBJ2-7	TRBV7-9	NA	many
CASTLGGSAEAFF	TGTGCCAGCACCCTGGGGGGATCGGCTGAAGCTTTCTTT	TRBJ1-1	TRBV12-3/TRBV12-4	NA	many
CASSLGLATEAFF	TGTGCCAGCAGTTTGGGGTTGGCGACTGAAGCTTTCTTT	TRBJ1-1	TRBV12-3/TRBV12-4	NA	NA
CASSPRQGAISRNEQFF	TGTGCCAGCAGCCCACGACAGGGTGCAATTTCGCGGAATGAGCAGTTCTTC	TRBJ2-1	TRBV27	TRBD1	few
CSARVVSDNYGYTF	TGCAGTGCTAGAGTTGTGTCAGATAATTATGGCTACACCTTC	TRBJ1-2	TRBV20-1	NA	few
CASSLPDRTSTDTQYF	TGTGCCAGCAGTTTACCTGACAGGACTAGCACAGATACGCAGTATTTT	TRBJ2-3	TRBV27	NA	many
CSAREVRGSNQPQHF	TGCAGTGCTCGGGAGGTACGCGGTTCCAATCAGCCCCAGCATTTT	TRBJ1-5	TRBV20-1	NA	NA
CASSTPTTEATYEQYF	TGTGCCAGCAGCACACCCACGACGGAGGCGACCTACGAGCAGTACTTC	TRBJ2-7	TRBV7-9	NA	many
CASNGEINTGELFF	TGCGCCAGCAACGGGGAGATAAACACCGGGGAGCTGTTTTTT	TRBJ2-2	TRBV5-1	NA	many
CSASSPAGGRGEQYF	TGCAGTGCTAGTTCCCCAGCGGGAGGGCGGGGCGAGCAGTACTTC	TRBJ2-7	TRBV20-1	TRBD2	NA
CASSSSGTRQYF	TGCGCCAGCAGCTCCTCCGGGACAAGGCAGTACTTC	TRBJ2-7	TRBV5-1	NA	many
CASSPTSGQANTGELFF	TGTGCCAGTAGTCCAACCAGTGGGCAGGCCAACACCGGGGAGCTGTTTTTT	TRBJ2-2	TRBV19	NA	few
CASSSTGSEQFF	TGTGCCAGCAGCTCCACTGGCTCTGAGCAGTTCTTC	TRBJ2-1	TRBV7-3	NA	many
CAISPDSPYYNEQFF	TGTGCCATCAGTCCGGACTCGCCCTACTACAATGAGCAGTTCTTC	TRBJ2-1	TRBV14	NA	NA
CASSHRTGSTDTQYF	TGCGCCAGCAGCCACAGGACAGGTAGCACAGATACGCAGTATTTT	TRBJ2-3	TRBV4-3	TRBD1	many
CASSLDEERGHRTDTQYF	TGTGCCAGCAGCTTGGATGAAGAAAGGGGACACCGCACAGATACGCAGTATTTT	TRBJ2-3	TRBV5-6	NA	many
CASSTGTSVYEQYF	TGTGCCAGCAGTACCGGGACTAGCGTCTACGAGCAGTACTTC	TRBJ2-7	TRBV4-2	TRBD2	many
CASSQDPTSGRYNEQFF	TGCGCCAGCAGCCAAGATCCGACTAGCGGGAGGTACAATGAGCAGTTCTTC	TRBJ2-1	TRBV4-3	TRBD2	many
CASSPGLAGGETQYF	TGCGCCAGCAGCCCCGGACTAGCGGGAGGGGAGACCCAGTACTTC	TRBJ2-5	TRBV4-3	TRBD2	many
CATSGMEQSDTQYF	TGTGCCACCAGTGGGATGGAGCAGTCAGATACGCAGTATTTT	TRBJ2-3	TRBV24-1	NA	many
CSARKFGGFYNEQFF	TGCAGTGCTAGAAAATTTGGCGGTTTTTACAATGAGCAGTTCTTC	TRBJ2-1	TRBV20-1	NA	many
CASGSTSGSYNEQFF	TGTGCTAGTGGATCGACTAGCGGGTCCTACAATGAGCAGTTCTTC	TRBJ2-1	TRBV12-5	TRBD2	many
CASSFLAGVYEQYF	TGTGCCAGCAGCTTCCTAGCGGGGGTCTACGAGCAGTACTTC	TRBJ2-7	TRBV11-2	TRBD2	many
CASSFSPRGGASYNEQFF	TGTGCCAGCAGCTTTAGCCCAAGGGGGGGCGCGTCGTACAATGAGCAGTTCTTC	TRBJ2-1	TRBV7-6	NA	many
CASGLVGGRSSYEQYF	TGTGCTAGTGGTTTGGTTGGGGGTAGGAGCTCCTACGAGCAGTACTTC	TRBJ2-7	TRBV12-5	NA	many
CASSHPSIRIGGLPEAFF	TGTGCCAGCAGCCACCCATCAATTCGGATAGGTGGGTTGCCTGAAGCTTTCTTT	TRBJ1-1	TRBV3-1	NA	many
CASINRDLGYTF	TGTGCCAGCATCAACCGGGACCTAGGCTACACCTTC	TRBJ1-2	TRBV7-2	NA	NA
CASSPGLRTEAFF	TGTGCCAGCAGCCCCGGGCTCCGCACTGAAGCTTTCTTT	TRBJ1-1	TRBV5-6	NA	NA
CSPVFMEGSTDTQYF	TGCAGCCCGGTCTTTATGGAGGGGAGCACAGATACGCAGTATTTT	TRBJ2-3	TRBV29-1	NA	many
CSCGSGDETQYF	TGCAGCTGTGGCTCAGGGGATGAGACCCAGTACTTC	TRBJ2-5	TRBV29-1	NA	few
CSAPGRLTSSYNEQFF	TGCAGTGCCCCCGGGAGGCTTACGAGCTCCTACAATGAGCAGTTCTTC	TRBJ2-1	TRBV20-1	TRBD2	many
CASSYFPGQGAHEQFF	TGTGCCAGCAGTTACTTTCCGGGACAGGGGGCCCATGAGCAGTTCTTC	TRBJ2-1	TRBV6-5	TRBD1	many
CASSLGRGEQYF	TGTGCCAGCAGCTTAGGTCGTGGAGAGCAGTACTTC	TRBJ2-7	TRBV11-2	NA	NA
CASSYSQINQPQHF	TGTGCCAGCAGTTACAGTCAGATTAATCAGCCCCAGCATTTT	TRBJ1-5	TRBV6-2/TRBV6-3	NA	many
CASSYSTSGTVAYEQYF	TGTGCCAGCAGTTACTCGACTAGCGGGACCGTTGCCTACGAGCAGTACTTC	TRBJ2-7	TRBV6-5	TRBD2	many
CASSFSGGVEQYF	TGTGCCAGCAGTTTTTCAGGGGGCGTCGAGCAGTACTTC	TRBJ2-7	TRBV12-3/TRBV12-4	TRBD1	NA
CASSSWDSRSEEQFF	TGTGCCAGCAGCTCGTGGGACTCCCGTTCGGAGGAGCAGTTCTTC	TRBJ2-1	TRBV11-2	NA	many